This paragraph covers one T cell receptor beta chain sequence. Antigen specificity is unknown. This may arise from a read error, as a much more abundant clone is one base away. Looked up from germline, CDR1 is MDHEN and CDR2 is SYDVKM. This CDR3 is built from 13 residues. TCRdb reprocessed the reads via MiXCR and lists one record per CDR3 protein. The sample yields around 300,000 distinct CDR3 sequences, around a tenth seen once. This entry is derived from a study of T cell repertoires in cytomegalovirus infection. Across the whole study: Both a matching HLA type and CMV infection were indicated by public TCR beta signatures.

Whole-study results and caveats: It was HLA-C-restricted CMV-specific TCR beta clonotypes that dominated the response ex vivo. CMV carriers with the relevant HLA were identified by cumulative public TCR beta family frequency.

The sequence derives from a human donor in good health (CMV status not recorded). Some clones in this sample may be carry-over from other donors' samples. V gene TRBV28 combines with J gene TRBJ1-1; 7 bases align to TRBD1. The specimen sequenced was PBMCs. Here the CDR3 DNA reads TGTGCCAACAGTAAAACAGGGGCGGATGAAGCTTTCTTT. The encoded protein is CANSKTGADEAFF. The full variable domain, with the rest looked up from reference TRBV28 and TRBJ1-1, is DVKVTQSSRYLVKRTGEKVFLECVQDMDHENMFWYRQDPGLGLRLIYFSYDVKMKEKGDIPEGYSVSREKKERFSLILESASTNQTSMYLCANSKTGADEAFFGQGTRLTVV.